The T cell receptor (beta chain) described here comes from a study of cytomegalovirus exposure and HLA in healthy donors. Study observations and caveats: Rates of TCR association differed by HLA locus in a later analysis, with DRB1 highest and HLA-C lowest. Productive status was seen about 90% or about 30% of the time for most TCR beta V segments in an earlier analysis.

As to this clone: As yet, its antigen is unknown.

The CDR3 covers 15 residues. The germline gives CDR1 SEHNR, CDR2 FQNEAQ (reference sequence). With V trimmed by 4 bases and J by 3 bases, 9 bases remained unmatched. The PCR made use of 60 Vbeta and 13 Jbeta primers. The method was immunoSEQ multiplex PCR; TCRdb's version includes in-frame clones alone and lacks a portion of them. The sample has about 130,000 clones, and its top ten clones hold roughly 2%. V is TRBV7-9 and J is TRBJ2-7; 7 positions match TRBD1. This sequence originates from a woman between 55 and 75 years old in good health and CMV-seronegative. The source material was PBMCs. CDR3 in amino acids: CASSYPDRDVYEQYF. The CDR3, as DNA: TGTGCCAGCAGCTACCCCGACAGGGATGTCTACGAGCAGTACTTC.